Below, 10 T cell receptor beta chains from the same sample are listed, as sequenced in a study of synovial regulatory T cells in juvenile arthritis. Data came from immunoSEQ multiplex PCR; TCRdb stores just in-frame clones and leaves some out. The sample yields 8,000 to 10,000 clones, of which the top ten take up 0.85% to 1.2%. Sample: Treg cells from blood. Regarding subset: remaining (HLA-DR-negative) circulating blood Treg cells. Every receptor here comes from a donor between 2 and 29 years old with juvenile idiopathic arthritis.

V usage is TRBV4-2 and J usage is TRBJ2-7; checking the TCRdb D call of TRBD1 is not possible without DNA. The CDR3 has 13 residues. The entry carries no DNA sequence. Germline V gives CDR1 LGHNA, CDR2 YNFKEQ. The CDR3 spells CASSRTASYEQYF.

V usage is TRBV28 and J usage is TRBJ1-5; TCRdb lists TRBD1, though no DNA is available to test this call. Germline V gives CDR1 MDHEN, CDR2 SYDVKM. This CDR3 is 15 amino acids long. The entry carries no DNA sequence. This chain's CDR3 is CASSLTAYSNQPQHF.

CDR3 region: CASSEQGYEQYF. This sequence joins TRBV2 and TRBJ2-7; absent DNA, TCRdb's TRBD1 call cannot be checked. The CDR3 is 12 residues long. DNA for this receptor is not on file. Germline V CDR1 and CDR2: SNHLY, FYNNEI.

V is TRBV5-1 and J is TRBJ1-2; TCRdb calls TRBD1, which cannot be checked without DNA. Germline CDR1 is SGHRS and CDR2 is YFSETQ. This CDR3 has 13 residues. The DNA is unrecorded. The CDR3 spells CASSLNPGYGYTF.

J is TRBJ2-3 and V is TRBV11-3; absent DNA, TCRdb's TRBD2 call cannot be checked. This CDR3 has 13 residues. The DNA sequence is not available. From germline, CDR1 is SGHNT and CDR2 YENEEA. The CDR3: CASSFIGTDTQYF.

V usage is TRBV4-1 and J usage is TRBJ1-5. The CDR3 is 14 amino acids. No DNA accompanies this entry. From germline, CDR1 is MGHRA and CDR2 YSYEKL. CDR3 loop: CASSQGTGGEPQHF.

The chain links TRBV29-1 to TRBJ1-4; the TCRdb D gene call, TRBD1, has no DNA to confirm it. CDR1 is SQVTM and CDR2 is ANQGSEA in the germline V gene. CDR3 length: 13 amino acids. No coding sequence is recorded. CDR3 sequence reads: CSAMDRANEKLFF.

The chain is built from TRBV21-1 and TRBJ2-7; without DNA, the TCRdb call of TRBD1 cannot be checked. TRBV21-1 is termed a pseudogene. There are 14 residues in the CDR3. No DNA sequence was recorded. This chain's CDR3 is CASSTDRFSYEQYF.

The CDR3: CASSRQGVSYEQYF. The rearrangement joins TRBV10-2 to TRBJ2-7; TCRdb's assignment of TRBD1 cannot be checked, as there is no DNA. The CDR3 has 14 amino acids. The DNA sequence is not available. The germline gives CDR1 WSHSY, CDR2 SAAADI.

The chain recombines TRBV7-2 with TRBJ2-7; TCRdb's D gene call, TRBD2, goes unchecked for lack of DNA. This CDR3 spans 17 amino acids. DNA for this receptor is not on file. Germline-derived CDR1 and CDR2 are SGHTA and FQGNSA. CDR3 amino acids: CASSLLGAGVFLHEQYF. The entire variable domain, with the rest obtained from reference TRBV7-2 and TRBJ2-7, is as follows: GAGVSQSPSNKVTEKGKDVELRCDPISGHTALYWYRQSLGQGLEFLIYFQGNSAPDKSGLPSDRFSAERTGGSVSTLTIQRTQQEDSAVYLCASSLLGAGVFLHEQYFGPGTRLTVT.